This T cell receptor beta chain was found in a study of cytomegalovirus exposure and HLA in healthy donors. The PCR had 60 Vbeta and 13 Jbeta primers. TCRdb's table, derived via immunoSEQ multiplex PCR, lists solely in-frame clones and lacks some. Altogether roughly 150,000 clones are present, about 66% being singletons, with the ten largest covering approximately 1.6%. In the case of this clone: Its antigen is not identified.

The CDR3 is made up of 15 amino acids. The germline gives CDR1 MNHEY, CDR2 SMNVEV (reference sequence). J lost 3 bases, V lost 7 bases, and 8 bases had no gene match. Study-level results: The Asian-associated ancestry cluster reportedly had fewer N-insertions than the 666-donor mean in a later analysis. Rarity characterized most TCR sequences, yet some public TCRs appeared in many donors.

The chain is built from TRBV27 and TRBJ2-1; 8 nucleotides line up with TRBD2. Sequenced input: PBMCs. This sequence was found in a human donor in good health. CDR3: CASKGGSGSYNEQFF. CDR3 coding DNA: TGTGCCAGCAAGGGAGGAAGCGGGAGCTACAATGAGCAGTTCTTC.